The following is a T cell receptor beta chain sequence with its context. What it binds is not known. The ends were cut back, 5 bases at V and 11 bases at J, with 18 bases in the middle. CDR3 length equals 13 residues. This specimen comes from a study of identical twins. TCRdb reanalysed the 5' RACE reads using MiXCR and keeps one entry per CDR3 protein. The data hold about 570,000 distinct CDR3 sequences, with 9% to 10% observed a single time. General study findings and limits: Beta out-of-frame twin sharing showed a weaker excess.

This sample was shared with a second study, whose subject was yellow fever vaccine responses in identical twins. Per that study: A vaccine T cell response that seemed partly convergent and partly personalized was reported in twins.

The sequenced sample consisted of PBMCs. The gene calls are TRBV12-3 or TRBV12-4 and TRBJ1-1; perhaps TRBD1 as D (6 bases). The receptor comes from a woman younger than 35 in good health. CDR3 region: CASSPTGSPMAFF. CDR3 sequence (DNA): TGTGCCAGCAGTCCCACAGGGTCCCCAATGGCTTTCTTT.